The subject of this entry is one T cell receptor (beta chain). The data were obtained in a study of OX40 agonist ivuxolimab in advanced cancers. The V end lost 4 bases, the J end lost 1 base, and 14 bases lay between the germline ends. CDR1 SGHNT and CDR2 YYREEE come from the germline V gene (reference sequence). CDR3 length: 15 amino acids. Measured with immunoSEQ multiplex PCR; TCRdb has only the in-frame clones, and not every one. The data contain 65,000 to 95,000 clones, roughly nine tenths of them singletons. The specimen was CD4+ or CD8+ T cells sorted from blood, collected in a trial of the OX40 agonist ivuxolimab. This TCR derives from an adult with an advanced solid tumor such as melanoma, head and neck, liver or kidney cancer. The chain links TRBV5-4 to TRBJ1-2, with D perhaps matching TRBD1 (5 bases). The CDR3 coding sequence is TGTGCCAGCAGCACTCGCGACAGCCTTAACTATGGCTACACCTTC. This gives the protein CASSTRDSLNYGYTF.